This T cell receptor (beta chain) was sequenced in a study of CD8 T cells in ankylosing spondylitis. General observations from the study: A TCR beta motif made of fewer than ten highly homologous variants seemed typical of ankylosing spondylitis blood. Reactive arthritis synovial fluid and blood previously showed some of these motif variants.

Each CDR3 protein is one row after TCRdb ran MiXCR on the 5' RACE reads. The sample consists of 300,000 to 350,000 distinct CDR3 sequences, less than 25% of them appearing once. This clonotype was found a few times. Its antigen remains unknown. The receptor's source is a female donor with ankylosing spondylitis or in good health (not recorded which). Sequencing used blood, either unsorted or a sorted T cell fraction (not recorded which).

CDR3: CASSPLAGGFSEQFF. The CDR3 bases are TGTGCCAGCAGTCCTCTAGCGGGAGGGTTTAGTGAGCAGTTCTTC. The rearrangement joins TRBV6-1 to TRBJ2-1, with 12 bases fitting TRBD2. This CDR3 contains 15 residues. After removal of 5 bases from V and 9 bases from J, the junction contained 8 bases not matched to a gene. Per the germline V gene, CDR1 is MNHNS and CDR2 is SASEGT.